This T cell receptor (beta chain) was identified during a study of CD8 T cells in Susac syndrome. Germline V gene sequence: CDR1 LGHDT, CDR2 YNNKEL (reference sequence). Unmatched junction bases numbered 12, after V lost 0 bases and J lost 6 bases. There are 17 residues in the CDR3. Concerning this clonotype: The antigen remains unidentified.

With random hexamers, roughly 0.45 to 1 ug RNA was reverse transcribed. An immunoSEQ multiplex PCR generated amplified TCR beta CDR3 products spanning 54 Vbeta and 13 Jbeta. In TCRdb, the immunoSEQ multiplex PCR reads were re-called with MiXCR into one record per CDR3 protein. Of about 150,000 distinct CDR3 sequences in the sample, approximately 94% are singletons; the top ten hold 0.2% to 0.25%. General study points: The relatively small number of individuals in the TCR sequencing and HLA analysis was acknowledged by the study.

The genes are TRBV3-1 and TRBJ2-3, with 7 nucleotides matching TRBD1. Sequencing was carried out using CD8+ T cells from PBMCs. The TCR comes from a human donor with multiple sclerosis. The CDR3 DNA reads TGTGCCAGCAGCCAAGATGGCACAGGGGACCATTTTGATACGCAGTATTTT. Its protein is CASSQDGTGDHFDTQYF.